This TCR beta chain was captured in a study of molecular identifiers for immune sequencing clone quantification. Overall study context: Four portions were sequenced after RNA from around 20,000 or 99,000 naive CD8 cells was split five ways in replicates. Overall study findings and caveats: Detection of one spiked Jurkat cell's TCR RNA reportedly worked in 980,000 or so naive cells.

Comment on this clonotype: The target antigen is unknown.

MiXCR, run by TCRdb on the PCR reads, gives a single entry per CDR3 protein. This sample yields roughly 630,000 distinct CDR3 sequences, of which roughly 23% are seen a single time; about 0.84% belongs to the top ten. The CDR3 spans 17 residues. Germline values: CDR1 DFQATT, CDR2 SNEGSKA (reference sequence). Deletions cut 3 bases from V and 0 bases from J, with 18 bases between. Preparation of naive CD8 libraries involved about 19,000 to 1,100,000 sorted cells and 10%, 30% or 50% RNA. CD8+CD4-CCR7+CD45RA+ cells were sorted as naive CD8 T cells. The chain combines TRBV20-1 with TRBJ2-1; a weak D match, TRBD2 (6 bases). The sequence was collected from a human donor in good health. Some libraries in this study had Jurkat cell RNA spiked in. Sequencing was done on a sample of naive CD8+ T cells from blood, with Jurkat cell RNA spiked in. As to subset: FACS-sorted CD8+CD4-CCR7+CD45RA+ naive T cells. The CDR3 DNA reads TGCAGTGCTAGGGAGTATAGCGGAGTGAGCTCCTACAATGAGCAGTTCTTC. As protein: CSAREYSGVSSYNEQFF.